This T cell receptor (beta chain) was sequenced during a study of CD8 T cells in Susac syndrome. Random hexamers were used to reverse transcribe the RNA input (roughly 0.5 to 1 ug). The CDR3 of TCR beta was amplified by immunoSEQ multiplex PCR across 54 Vbeta and 13 Jbeta. In TCRdb, the immunoSEQ multiplex PCR reads were re-called with MiXCR into one record per CDR3 protein. The sample lists some 300,000 distinct CDR3 sequences, around 83% occurring once. Germline assignment: CDR1 SGDLS and CDR2 YYNGEE. The CDR3 sequence is 16 residues long. With 4 bases removed from V and 3 bases from J, the gap between germline ends came to 17 bases. Sequencing of TCR beta was performed on blood CD8+ and CD4+ T cells.

The sequenced sample consisted of CD8+ T cells from PBMCs. This TCR was recovered from a human donor with multiple sclerosis. The chain links TRBV9 to TRBJ2-1, with D tentatively TRBD1 or TRBD2 (5 bases each). The CDR3 spells CASSFGGSYVYNEQFF. In nucleotides, the CDR3 is TGTGCCAGCAGCTTTGGGGGATCGTATGTCTACAATGAGCAGTTCTTC.